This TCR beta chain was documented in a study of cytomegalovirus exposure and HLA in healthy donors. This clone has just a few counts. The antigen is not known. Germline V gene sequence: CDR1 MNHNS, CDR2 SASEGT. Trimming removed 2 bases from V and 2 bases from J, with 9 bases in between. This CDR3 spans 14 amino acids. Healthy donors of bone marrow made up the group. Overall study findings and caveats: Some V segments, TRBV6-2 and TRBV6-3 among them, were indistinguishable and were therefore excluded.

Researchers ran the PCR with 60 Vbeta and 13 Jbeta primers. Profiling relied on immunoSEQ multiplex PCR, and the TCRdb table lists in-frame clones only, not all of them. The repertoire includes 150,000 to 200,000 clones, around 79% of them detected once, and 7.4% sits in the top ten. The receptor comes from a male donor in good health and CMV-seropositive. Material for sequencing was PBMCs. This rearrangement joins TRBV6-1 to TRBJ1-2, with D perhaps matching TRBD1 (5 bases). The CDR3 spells CASSEPPGNYGYTF. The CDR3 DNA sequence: TGTGCCAGCAGTGAACCCCCAGGGAACTATGGCTACACCTTC.